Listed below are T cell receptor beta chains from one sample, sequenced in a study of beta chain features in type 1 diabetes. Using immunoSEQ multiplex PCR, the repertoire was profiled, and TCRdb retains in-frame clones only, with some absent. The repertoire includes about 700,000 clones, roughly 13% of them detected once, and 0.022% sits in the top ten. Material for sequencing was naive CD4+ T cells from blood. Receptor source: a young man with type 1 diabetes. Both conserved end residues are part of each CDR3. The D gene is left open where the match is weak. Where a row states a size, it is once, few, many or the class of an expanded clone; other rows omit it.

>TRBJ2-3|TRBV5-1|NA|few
CASSLSSADTQYF
TGCGCCAGCAGCTTGTCGTCGGCAGATACGCAGTATTTT
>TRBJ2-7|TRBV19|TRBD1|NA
CASSMAAGGDEQYF
TGTGCCAGTAGTATGGCGGCAGGGGGCGACGAGCAGTACTTC
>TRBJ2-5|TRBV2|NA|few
CASKPGYQETQYF
TGTGCCAGCAAGCCGGGGTACCAAGAGACCCAGTACTTC
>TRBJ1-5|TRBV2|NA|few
CASSEARASNQPQHF
TGTGCCAGCAGTGAAGCGAGGGCTAGCAATCAGCCCCAGCATTTT
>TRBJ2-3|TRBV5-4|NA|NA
CASSLVGYSTDTQYF
TGTGCCAGCAGCTTAGTCGGTTATAGCACAGATACGCAGTATTTT
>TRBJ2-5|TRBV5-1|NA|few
CASSSGLTEETQYF
TGCGCCAGCAGCTCGGGACTTACTGAAGAGACCCAGTACTTC
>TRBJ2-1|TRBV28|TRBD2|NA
CASRLAGLSYNEQFF
TGTGCCAGCAGGTTAGCGGGGCTTTCCTACAATGAGCAGTTCTTC
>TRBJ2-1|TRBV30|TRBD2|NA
CAWRPGRGVNYNEQFF
TGTGCCTGGAGGCCTGGGCGGGGGGTTAACTACAATGAGCAGTTCTTC
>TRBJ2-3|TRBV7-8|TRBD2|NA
CASSLAPAGVADTQYF
TGTGCCAGCAGCTTAGCCCCTGCGGGGGTCGCGGATACGCAGTATTTT
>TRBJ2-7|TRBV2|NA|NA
CASSGQKGYEQYF
TGTGCCAGCAGTGGACAGAAAGGGTACGAGCAGTACTTC
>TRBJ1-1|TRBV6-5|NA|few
CASSYRTTRQGEAFF
TGTGCCAGCAGTTATAGGACAACTCGTCAGGGGGAAGCTTTCTTT
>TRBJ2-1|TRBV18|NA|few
CASSPPSQRDEQFF
TGTGCCAGCTCACCACCCTCCCAGAGGGATGAGCAGTTCTTC
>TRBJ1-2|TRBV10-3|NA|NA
CAISDSSNYGYTF
TGTGCCATCAGTGACAGCAGTAACTATGGCTACACCTTC
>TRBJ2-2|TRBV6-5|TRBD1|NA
CASSYGTGNTGELFF
TGTGCCAGCAGTTACGGGACAGGGAACACCGGGGAGCTGTTTTTT
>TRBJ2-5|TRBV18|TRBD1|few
CASSRQGVQETQYF
TGTGCCAGCTCACGCCAGGGGGTCCAAGAGACCCAGTACTTC
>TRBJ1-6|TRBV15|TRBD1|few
CATSRGQGGAPLHF
TGTGCCACCAGCAGAGGACAGGGTGGAGCACCCCTCCACTTT
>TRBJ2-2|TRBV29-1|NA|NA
CSVGVGVHTGELFF
TGCAGCGTTGGGGTCGGGGTCCACACCGGGGAGCTGTTTTTT
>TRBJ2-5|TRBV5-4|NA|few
CASSLDNTRPGDQYF
TGTGCCAGCAGCCTTGATAATACCCGCCCTGGGGACCAGTACTTC
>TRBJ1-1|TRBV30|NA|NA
CAWSDPQGRRGEAFF
TGTGCCTGGAGTGACCCACAGGGTCGAAGGGGTGAAGCTTTCTTT
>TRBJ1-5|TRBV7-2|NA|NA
CASSLKGGQGNQPQHF
TGTGCCAGCAGCTTAAAAGGCGGCCAGGGAAATCAGCCCCAGCATTTT
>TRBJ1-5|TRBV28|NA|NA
CASIDRIPSNQPQHF
TGTGCCAGCATCGACAGGATACCTAGCAATCAGCCCCAGCATTTT
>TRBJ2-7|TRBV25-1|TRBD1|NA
CASSGLGTGGYEQYF
TGTGCCAGCAGTGGGCTCGGGACAGGGGGCTACGAGCAGTACTTC
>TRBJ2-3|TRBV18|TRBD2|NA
CASSPQSRGTDTQYF
TGTGCCAGCTCACCACAGTCGCGGGGGACAGATACGCAGTATTTT
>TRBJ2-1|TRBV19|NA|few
CASSIDGGVPYNEQFF
TGTGCCAGTAGTATAGATGGCGGCGTTCCCTACAATGAGCAGTTCTTC
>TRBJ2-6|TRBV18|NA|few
CASSPLLQGGSGANVLTF
TGTGCCAGCTCACCACTTTTACAAGGGGGCTCTGGGGCCAACGTCCTGACTTTC
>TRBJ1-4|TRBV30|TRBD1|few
CAWRGGGTETFF
TGTGCCTGGAGAGGGGGCGGGACGGAAACGTTTTTT
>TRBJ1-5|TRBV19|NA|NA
CASSISVVNSNQPQHF
TGTGCCAGTAGTATAAGCGTCGTGAATAGCAATCAGCCCCAGCATTTT
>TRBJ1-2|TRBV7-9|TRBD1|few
CASSASGQGGHGYTF
TGTGCCAGCAGCGCCTCGGGACAGGGAGGTCATGGCTACACCTTC
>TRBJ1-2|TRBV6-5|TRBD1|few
CASSPTGQGYGYTF
TGTGCCAGCAGCCCCACGGGACAGGGCTATGGCTACACCTTC
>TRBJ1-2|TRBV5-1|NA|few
CASSLAQGVLGGYTF
TGCGCCAGCAGCTTGGCTCAGGGTGTGTTGGGTGGCTACACCTTC
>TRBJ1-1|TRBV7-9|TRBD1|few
CATDRGNTEAFF
TGTGCCACCGACAGGGGGAACACTGAAGCTTTCTTT
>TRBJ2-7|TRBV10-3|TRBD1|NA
CAISEGTGGSYEQYF
TGTGCCATCAGCGAAGGGACAGGGGGATCCTACGAGCAGTACTTC
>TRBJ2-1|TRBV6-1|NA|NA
CATSGLNEQFF
TGTGCCACCAGCGGTCTGAATGAGCAGTTCTTC
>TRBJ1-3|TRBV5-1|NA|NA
CASSLGQDNSGNTIYF
TGCGCCAGCAGCTTGGGACAGGACAACTCTGGAAACACCATATATTTT
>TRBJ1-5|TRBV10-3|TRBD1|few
CAISDYRGDQPQHF
TGTGCCATCAGCGACTACAGGGGGGATCAGCCCCAGCATTTT
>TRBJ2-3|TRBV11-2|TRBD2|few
CASSSGLAEITDTQYF
TGTGCCAGCAGCTCGGGACTAGCGGAGATCACAGATACGCAGTATTTT
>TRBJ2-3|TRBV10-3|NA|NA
CAIRGSTDTQYF
TGTGCCATCAGAGGGAGCACAGATACGCAGTATTTT
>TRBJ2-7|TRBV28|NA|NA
CASSSQRAGRYEQYF
TGTGCCAGCAGTTCTCAGCGGGCCGGGCGGTACGAGCAGTACTTC
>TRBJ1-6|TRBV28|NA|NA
CASSQPLHF
TGTGCCAGCAGCCAACCCCTCCACTTT